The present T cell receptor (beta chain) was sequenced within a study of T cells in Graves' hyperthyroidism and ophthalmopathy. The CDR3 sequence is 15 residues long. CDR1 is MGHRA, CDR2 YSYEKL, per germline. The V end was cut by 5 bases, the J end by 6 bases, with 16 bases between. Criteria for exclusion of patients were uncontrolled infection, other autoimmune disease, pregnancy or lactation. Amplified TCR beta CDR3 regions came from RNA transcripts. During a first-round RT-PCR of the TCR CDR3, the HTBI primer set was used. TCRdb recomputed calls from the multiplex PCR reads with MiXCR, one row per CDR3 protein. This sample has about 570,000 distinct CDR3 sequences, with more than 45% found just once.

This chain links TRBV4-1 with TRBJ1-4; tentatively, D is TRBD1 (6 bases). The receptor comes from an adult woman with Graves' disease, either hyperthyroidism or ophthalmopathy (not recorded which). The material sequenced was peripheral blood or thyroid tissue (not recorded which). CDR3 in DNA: TGCGCCAGCAGCTCGGAAGGGGGGTGGGATGAAAAACTGTTTTTT. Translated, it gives CASSSEGGWDEKLFF.